This TCR beta chain was identified in a study of T cell responses to AZD1222 COVID-19 vaccine. The CDR3 contains 11 residues. Germline V gene lookup returns CDR1 SEHNR and CDR2 FQNEAQ (reference sequence). As concerns this clone: The junction departs from the called germline gene at one end, perhaps through a read error.

Assay used: immunoSEQ multiplex PCR; TCRdb lists only in-frame clones, some missing. The sample records tens of thousands of clones, 78% being singletons. The chain uses TRBV7-9 and TRBJ1-1; D is perhaps TRBD1 (6 bases). This receptor was obtained from an adult in good health. Sample: peripheral blood, taken on day 0 of AZD1222 vaccination. CDR3 sequence: CASSSGVLGSF. Here the CDR3 DNA reads TGTGCCAGCAGCTCAGGGGTATTAGGGAGCTTT.